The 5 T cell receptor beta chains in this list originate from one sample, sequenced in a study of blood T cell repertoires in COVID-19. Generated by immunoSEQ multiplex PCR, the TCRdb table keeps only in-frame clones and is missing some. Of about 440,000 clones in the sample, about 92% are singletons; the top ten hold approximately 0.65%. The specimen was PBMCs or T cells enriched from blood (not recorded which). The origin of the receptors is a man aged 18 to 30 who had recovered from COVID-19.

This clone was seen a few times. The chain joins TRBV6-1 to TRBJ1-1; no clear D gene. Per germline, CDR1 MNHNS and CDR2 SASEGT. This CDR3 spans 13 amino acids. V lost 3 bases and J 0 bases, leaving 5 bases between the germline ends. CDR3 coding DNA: TGTGCCAGCAGTGAGGAGATGAACACTGAAGCTTTCTTT. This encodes CASSEEMNTEAFF.

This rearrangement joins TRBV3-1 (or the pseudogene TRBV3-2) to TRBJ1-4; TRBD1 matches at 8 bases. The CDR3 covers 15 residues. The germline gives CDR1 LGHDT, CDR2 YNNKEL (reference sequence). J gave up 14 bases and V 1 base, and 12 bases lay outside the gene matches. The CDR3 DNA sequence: TGTGCCAGCAGCCAAGCCGAGACAGGGGTGAGGAGGCTGTTTTTT. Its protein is CASSQAETGVRRLFF.

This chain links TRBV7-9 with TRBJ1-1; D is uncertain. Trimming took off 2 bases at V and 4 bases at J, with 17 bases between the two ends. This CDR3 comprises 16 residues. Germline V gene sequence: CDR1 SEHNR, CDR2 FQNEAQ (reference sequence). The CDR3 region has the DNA TGTGCCAGCAGCTTAAGTGGAGGCGGCGCTTCCACTGAAGCTTTCTTT. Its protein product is CASSLSGGGASTEAFF.

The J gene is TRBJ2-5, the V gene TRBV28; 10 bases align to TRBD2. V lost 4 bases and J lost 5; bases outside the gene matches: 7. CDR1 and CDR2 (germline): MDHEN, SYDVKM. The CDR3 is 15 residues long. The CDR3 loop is CASSSLAGVRETQYF. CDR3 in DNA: TGTGCCAGCAGTTCCCTAGCGGGGGTTCGGGAGACCCAGTACTTC.

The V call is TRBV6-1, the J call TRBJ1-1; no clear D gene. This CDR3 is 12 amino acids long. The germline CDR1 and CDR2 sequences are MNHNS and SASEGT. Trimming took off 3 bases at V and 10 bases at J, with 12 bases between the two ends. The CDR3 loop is CASSDPPLGAFF. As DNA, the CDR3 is TGTGCCAGCAGTGACCCGCCCCTCGGAGCTTTCTTT.